A single sample gave rise to the 30 T cell receptor beta chains below, sequenced in a study of shared T cell receptors in the human thymus. This table comes from immunoSEQ multiplex PCR, and its TCRdb copy is limited to in-frame clones, with some not included. Here the sample spans 630,000 or so clones, 87% being singletons. The same specimen was also included in a second study, on human thymus T cells.

Sequenced material: thymocytes. The receptors shown here come from a boy in the first two years of life with a congenital heart defect.

This sequence joins TRBV5-6 and TRBJ1-2; D gene ambiguous. Per germline, CDR1 SGHDT and CDR2 YYEEEE. Trimming pared 0 bases from V and 0 bases from J, leaving 3 bases between. The CDR3 runs 13 residues. In DNA, the CDR3 is TGTGCCAGCAGCTTGGACACTAACTATGGCTACACCTTC. Protein product: CASSLDTNYGYTF. The complete variable domain, with remaining parts taken from reference TRBV5-6 and TRBJ1-2, reads DAGVTQSPTHLIKTRGQQVTLRCSPKSGHDTVSWYQQALGQGPQFIFQYYEEEERQRGNFPDRFSGHQFPNYSSELNVNALLLGDSALYLCASSLDTNYGYTFGSGTRLTVV.

The rearrangement links TRBV25-1 to TRBJ2-7; 13 bases agree with TRBD2. The CDR3 loop spans 17 amino acids. CDR1 is MGHDK, CDR2 SYGVNS, per germline. J lost 6 bases, V lost 2 bases, and 10 bases had no gene match. The CDR3 loop reads CASSEGKTSGRLREQYF. The CDR3 DNA follows: TGTGCCAGCAGTGAAGGGAAGACTAGCGGGAGGCTTCGCGAGCAGTACTTC.

This rearrangement joins TRBV12-5 to TRBJ1-1, with no clear D. Germline loops: CDR1 LGHNT, CDR2 FRNRAP. CDR3 length: 17 residues. V was trimmed by 5 bases and J by 0 bases, leaving 19 bases between them. The CDR3 region has the DNA TGTGCTAGTGGTCCCAACCCCCGGACTGAGATGAACACTGAAGCTTTCTTT. Amino acid sequence: CASGPNPRTEMNTEAFF.

The J gene is TRBJ1-2, the V gene TRBV28, with 9 bases matching TRBD1. Germline CDR1 MDHEN, CDR2 SYDVKM. This CDR3 contains 14 residues. V gave up 6 bases and J gave up 4 bases; unmatched junction bases: 6. The CDR3 DNA sequence: TGTGCCAGCAGCGGGGACAGGGACGGCTATGGCTACACCTTC. Its protein is CASSGDRDGYGYTF.

This chain links TRBV10-3 with TRBJ1-4, with 8 bases aligning to TRBD1. The V and J ends lost 0 bases and 3 bases, in that order; junction bases with no gene match: 3. Germline lookup yields CDR1 ENHRY and CDR2 SYGVKD. This CDR3 comprises 16 residues. In DNA form, the CDR3 reads TGTGCCATCAGTGAGTCCGGGACAGGCCCTAATGAAAAACTGTTTTTT. Translating gives CAISESGTGPNEKLFF.

The gene calls are TRBV27 and TRBJ2-7; TRBD2 agrees at 13 bases. V shed 9 bases, J shed 4 bases, and the junction held 3 bases outside the gene matches. The CDR3 covers 13 residues. Germline V gene lookup returns CDR1 MNHEY and CDR2 SMNVEV (reference sequence). The CDR3: CASRTSGSYEQYF. The CDR3, as DNA: TGTGCCAGTAGGACTAGCGGGAGTTACGAGCAGTACTTC.

J is TRBJ2-3 and V is TRBV28, with 8 bases identical to TRBD2. Germline values: CDR1 MDHEN, CDR2 SYDVKM. After removal of 5 bases from V and 4 bases from J, the junction contained 8 bases not matched to a gene. This CDR3 contains 15 residues. This CDR3 reads CASSHTSGRPDTQYF. The CDR3 coding sequence is TGTGCCAGCAGTCATACCAGCGGGAGACCAGATACGCAGTATTTT.

This clone was observed a few times. CDR3 in DNA: TGTGCCAGCACCCAACATGAGGAGAGGCAGCCCCAGCATTTT. Residues: CASTQHEERQPQHF. The V gene is TRBV28, the J gene TRBJ1-5; D gene unclear. V gave up 7 bases and J gave up 7 bases, with 17 bases separating them. This CDR3 has 14 amino acids. In germline, CDR1 is MDHEN, CDR2 SYDVKM.

This rearrangement joins TRBV14 to TRBJ2-7, with TRBD1 identical over 9 bases. This CDR3 spans 17 amino acids. CDR1 is SGHDN and CDR2 is FVKESK in the germline V gene. J lost 3 bases, V lost 2 bases, and 11 bases had no gene match. The CDR3 sequence: CASSQWENRDRDYEQYF. CDR3 DNA sequence: TGTGCCAGCAGCCAATGGGAGAACCGGGACAGGGACTACGAGCAGTACTTC.

The chain couples TRBV9 to TRBJ1-1; D is undetermined. The CDR3 is made up of 13 amino acids. V was trimmed by 0 bases and J by 3 bases, leaving 6 bases between them. The germline CDR1 and CDR2 sequences are SGDLS and YYNGEE. The CDR3 DNA is TGTGCCAGCAGCGTAGCTATAGACACTGAAGCTTTCTTT. Its translation: CASSVAIDTEAFF.

In the case of this clone: Other DNA sequences in this sample translate to the same CDR3. This chain connects TRBV5-6 to TRBJ1-5, with D perhaps matching TRBD1 (6 bases). This CDR3 is 14 amino acids long. Germline CDR1 reads SGHDT; CDR2 reads YYEEEE. Trimming shortened V by 4 bases and J by 1 base, and 9 bases separated the two germline ends. The CDR3 reads CASSPGQSNQPQHF. The CDR3, as DNA: TGTGCCAGCAGCCCTGGACAGAGCAATCAGCCCCAGCATTTT.

The CDR3 here is CATSSQTTSDHPYNEQFF. CDR3 coding DNA: TGTGCCACCAGCAGTCAAACAACTAGCGATCATCCCTACAATGAGCAGTTCTTC. J is TRBJ2-1 and V is TRBV15; 7 bases map to TRBD2. J was trimmed by 2 bases and V by 3 bases; bases with no gene match: 13. Germline CDR1 and CDR2: LNHNV and YYDKDF (reference sequence). This CDR3 is built from 18 residues.

This chain connects TRBV28 to TRBJ1-1, with TRBD1 matching 7 bases. The CDR3 is 17 residues long. V dropped 10 bases and J dropped 1; count of bases not matched to a gene: 18. Germline CDR1 reads MDHEN; CDR2 reads SYDVKM. Here the CDR3 reads CATLGQETARGNTEAFF. The CDR3 region has the DNA TGTGCCACCCTAGGACAGGAGACGGCGCGAGGGAACACTGAAGCTTTCTTT.

This chain joins TRBV27 and TRBJ2-3; 9 nucleotides align to TRBD2. Germline values: CDR1 MNHEY, CDR2 SMNVEV (reference sequence). Trimming at V came to 6 bases and at J to 2 bases, leaving 12 bases not matched to a gene. The CDR3 loop spans 17 amino acids. DNA for the CDR3: TGTGCCAGCAGCCCAGAGTTAGCGGGAGAGGTCACAGATACGCAGTATTTT. This encodes CASSPELAGEVTDTQYF.

The CDR3 sequence: CASSVGGGPTDTQYF. In DNA, the CDR3 is TGTGCCAGCAGCGTAGGAGGGGGTCCCACAGATACGCAGTATTTT. The chain uses TRBV9 and TRBJ2-3; D possibly corresponds to TRBD1 (6 bases). The CDR3 runs 15 residues. The V end was cut by 0 bases, the J end by 2 bases, with 10 bases between. CDR1 SGDLS and CDR2 YYNGEE come from the germline V gene.

This sequence joins TRBV2 and TRBJ2-5; 9 bases fit TRBD2. Germline CDR1 and CDR2: SNHLY and FYNNEI. This CDR3 is built from 17 residues. The V and J ends lost 7 bases and 5 bases, in that order; junction bases with no gene match: 17. This chain's CDR3 is CASTPAGGARWWETQYF. The CDR3 DNA is TGTGCCAGCACCCCAGCGGGGGGCGCAAGGTGGTGGGAGACCCAGTACTTC.

The V and J genes are TRBV18 and TRBJ1-1; no clear D. The CDR3 contains 16 residues. The V end lost 3 bases, the J end lost 0 bases, and 14 bases lay between the germline ends. The germline CDR1 and CDR2 sequences are KGHSH and LQKENI. CDR3 sequence reads: CASSPIGIRLNTEAFF. The CDR3 bases are TGTGCCAGCTCACCCATCGGGATCCGATTGAACACTGAAGCTTTCTTT.

J is TRBJ2-1 and V is TRBV11-2, with 7 bases fitting TRBD2. CDR3 length: 17 amino acids. V gave up 4 bases and J gave up 6 bases; unmatched junction bases: 15. CDR1 and CDR2 from the germline V gene are SGHAT and FQNNGV. CDR3 coding DNA: TGTGCCAGCAGCTGGAGGGCTAGCGGTCAATCCACCAATGAGCAGTTCTTC. It specifies CASSWRASGQSTNEQFF.

The chain combines TRBV18 with TRBJ2-1; 7 positions match TRBD1. CDR1 is KGHSH, CDR2 LQKENI, per germline. This CDR3 has 15 residues. The ends lost 3 bases at V and 0 bases at J; junction bases unmatched: 2. The CDR3 here is CASSPGQSSYNEQFF. The DNA for the CDR3 is TGTGCCAGCTCACCGGGACAGAGCTCCTACAATGAGCAGTTCTTC.

This chain connects TRBV18 to TRBJ1-5; 7 nucleotides agree with TRBD1. Per germline, CDR1 KGHSH and CDR2 LQKENI. CDR3 size: 15 residues. With V trimmed by 6 bases and J by 0 bases, 5 bases remained unmatched. CDR3 residues: CASSTGQYSNQPQHF. The CDR3 region has the DNA TGTGCCAGCTCGACGGGACAGTATAGCAATCAGCCCCAGCATTTT.

The V call is TRBV11-3, the J call TRBJ2-1; weak D call: TRBD1 (5 bases). Germline V lookup: CDR1 SGHNT, CDR2 YENEEA. CDR3 length: 12 residues. V gave up 6 bases and J gave up 8 bases, with 11 bases separating them. In DNA form, the CDR3 reads TGTGCCAGCAGTTCTATAGGGGATGAGCAGTTCTTC. This encodes CASSSIGDEQFF.

Concerning this clone itself: Other DNA sequences in the sample encode the same CDR3. The chain combines TRBV30 with TRBJ2-3, with a tentative D call TRBD2 (6 bases). The CDR3 consists of 16 residues. Germline V gene sequence: CDR1 GTSNPN, CDR2 SVGIG (reference sequence). V lost 1 base to trimming and J lost 2 bases, with 16 bases between them. The CDR3 protein is CAWSEARLEDTDTQYF. In nucleotides, the CDR3 is TGTGCCTGGAGTGAAGCGCGACTAGAAGACACAGATACGCAGTATTTT.

The genes are TRBV7-6 and TRBJ1-1; D remains ambiguous. V lost 3 bases, J lost 1 base, and 9 bases lay in between. The CDR3 loop spans 14 amino acids. In germline, CDR1 is SGHVS, CDR2 FNYEAQ. CDR3 amino acids: CASSFRPSNTEAFF. Here the CDR3 DNA reads TGTGCCAGCAGCTTCAGGCCCTCGAACACTGAAGCTTTCTTT.

V and J are TRBV19 and TRBJ2-1, with D perhaps matching TRBD1 (5 bases). The CDR3 is made up of 16 amino acids. Germline V gene data show CDR1 as LNHDA and CDR2 as SQIVND (reference sequence). V was pared by 6 bases and J by 3 bases, with 18 bases between. CDR3 sequence (DNA): TGTGCCAGTAGCCACGCGCACAGGCCGCTCTACAATGAGCAGTTCTTC. It yields the protein CASSHAHRPLYNEQFF. Based on the CDR3 plus reference TRBV19 and TRBJ2-1, the full variable domain is DGGITQSPKYLFRKEGQNVTLSCEQNLNHDAMYWYRQDPGQGLRLIYYSQIVNDFQKGDIAEGYSVSREKKESFPLTVTSAQKNPTAFYLCASSHAHRPLYNEQFFGPGTRLTVL.

This clone was recorded only once. This chain joins TRBV10-3 and TRBJ1-2, with a weak D call TRBD1 (6 bases). V lost 6 bases to trimming and J lost 4 bases, with 15 bases between them. CDR1 and CDR2 (germline): ENHRY, SYGVKD. The CDR3 is 14 residues long. CDR3 amino acids: CAIRRGRGGYGYTF. Here the CDR3 DNA reads TGTGCCATCAGGAGGGGGAGGGGTGGCTATGGCTACACCTTC.

The J gene is TRBJ2-1, the V gene TRBV28, with 9 bases matching TRBD2. Germline trimming cut 7 bases from V and 9 bases from J; bases unmatched to any gene: 25. The CDR3 is 19 amino acids. Germline V lookup: CDR1 MDHEN, CDR2 SYDVKM. CDR3 DNA sequence: TGTGCCAGCACCATCAGGGTAGCTAGCGGGGAATACTTGGGGGGTGAGCAGTTCTTC. It specifies CASTIRVASGEYLGGEQFF.

This chain joins TRBV25-1 and TRBJ2-7; the D is unclear. Germline V gene lookup returns CDR1 MGHDK and CDR2 SYGVNS. CDR3 length: 15 residues. Trimming stripped 3 bases from V and 1 base from J, with 13 bases between. CDR3: CASSDSRNYSYEQYF. The DNA of the CDR3 is TGTGCCAGCAGTGATTCCAGGAATTATTCCTACGAGCAGTACTTC.

This clone was seen just once. The chain carries TRBV4-1 and TRBJ1-5, with D perhaps matching TRBD1 (5 bases). The germline V gene encodes CDR1 MGHRA and CDR2 YSYEKL. The length of the CDR3 is 15 residues. With 1 base removed from V and 7 bases from J, the gap between germline ends came to 14 bases. CDR3 nucleotides: TGCGCCAGCAGCCAAGGTACCAGGGTAAAACAGCCCCAGCATTTT. Amino acid sequence: CASSQGTRVKQPQHF.

In this sample, this clone turned up a few times. The chain uses TRBV14 and TRBJ2-2; possibly TRBD2 for D (7 bases). CDR1 is SGHDN and CDR2 is FVKESK in the germline V gene. V was pared by 4 bases and J by 3 bases, with 21 bases between. This CDR3 spans 18 amino acids. CDR3 in amino acids: CASSPKGEGREDTGELFF. CDR3 in DNA: TGTGCCAGCAGCCCGAAGGGGGAGGGCCGGGAGGACACCGGGGAGCTGTTTTTT.

The CDR3 nucleotides read TGTGCCAGCAGCCACCGGGACAGGAGCTCCTACGAGCAGTACTTC. Its translation: CASSHRDRSSYEQYF. The rearrangement uses TRBV5-6 and TRBJ2-7, with 8 nucleotides matching TRBD1. With 4 bases clipped from V and 0 bases from J, the junction kept 6 bases outside the gene matches. The CDR3 sequence is 15 residues long. CDR1 and CDR2 from the germline V gene are SGHDT and YYEEEE. Full variable domain (missing parts from reference TRBV5-6 and TRBJ2-7): DAGVTQSPTHLIKTRGQQVTLRCSPKSGHDTVSWYQQALGQGPQFIFQYYEEEERQRGNFPDRFSGHQFPNYSSELNVNALLLGDSALYLCASSHRDRSSYEQYFGPGTRLTVT.